This T cell receptor beta chain was sequenced during a study of OX40 agonist ivuxolimab in advanced cancers. On the study more broadly: Patients enrolled in dose escalation were diagnosed with hepatocellular carcinoma, melanoma, renal cell or head and neck cancer.

Patients who had autoimmune disease history or got systemic immunosuppression were left out. The investigators sampled blood at baseline, at cycle 4 day 1, and at cycle 7 day 1. Profiled with immunoSEQ multiplex PCR; TCRdb holds only in-frame clones, not every one. The sample comprises about 70,000 clones, about 85% of which are singletons, and under 0.55% rests with the top ten. The TCR sequence derives from an adult with an advanced solid tumor such as melanoma, head and neck, liver or kidney cancer. The sample was CD4+ or CD8+ T cells sorted from blood, taken in a trial of the OX40 agonist ivuxolimab.

The DNA for the CDR3 is TGTGCCAGCTCACCACCCCCGGTGTCCTACGAGCAGTACTTC. This sequence encodes CASSPPPVSYEQYF. The chain employs TRBV18 and TRBJ2-7; no firm D call. This CDR3 region has 14 residues. The germline V gene encodes CDR1 KGHSH and CDR2 LQKENI. Between the trimmed V and J ends, which lost 0 bases and 1 base, there was a span of 7 bases.